Listed below are T cell receptor beta chains from one sample, sequenced in a study of identifying expanded T cells in peripheral blood. Here immunoSEQ multiplex PCR was the method, and the copy in TCRdb shows in-frame clones only, minus some. The sample carries nearly 60,000 clones, around nine tenths recorded once. The sample comprised blood. The source of these receptors is a person between 18 and 75 years old in good health. The CDR3 runs from the conserved cysteine through the conserved F or W. Fields, in order: V gene, CDR3 protein.

V gene: TRBV5-1
CDR3 protein: CASNGGSETQYF

V gene: TRBV5-1
CDR3 protein: CASSLASVTPNTEAFF

V gene: TRBV19
CDR3 protein: CASSIGKATNEKLFF

V gene: TRBV9
CDR3 protein: CASSVAVAGAVNEQFF

V gene: TRBV6-1
CDR3 protein: CASSVEGALNTEAFF

V gene: TRBV25-1
CDR3 protein: CASKRTGNTGELFF

V gene: TRBV30
CDR3 protein: CAWERPVGLPSSTDTQYF

V gene: TRBV5-6
CDR3 protein: CASSLVRGEQFF

V gene: TRBV14
CDR3 protein: CASSQVLAPNVLTF

V gene: TRBV18
CDR3 protein: CASSPGTASTEAFF

V gene: TRBV7-8
CDR3 protein: CASVMAGSSYNEQFF

V gene: TRBV7-2
CDR3 protein: CASSPQGDPNYNEQFF

V gene: TRBV10-3
CDR3 protein: CAISGISGSYEQYF

V gene: TRBV4-2
CDR3 protein: CASSQPKDRVAQYF

V gene: TRBV28
CDR3 protein: CASSSGRNTIYF

V gene: TRBV6-1
CDR3 protein: CASSARGEQYF

V gene: TRBV2
CDR3 protein: CASSAASEKLFF

V gene: TRBV19
CDR3 protein: CASSFDREETQYF

V gene: TRBV7-2
CDR3 protein: CASSLVAGGSYEQYF

V gene: TRBV2
CDR3 protein: CASNPTQYGYTF